The source of this T cell receptor beta chain is a study of shared clonotypes between healthy human individuals. Study-level findings and limits: Large sequencing depth failed to make sorted-subset sequencing complete, rarefaction showed. Represented diversity, genetic and exposure-history alike, was limited by few donors.

The test was conducted at deep level. The data were produced by immunoSEQ multiplex PCR, yet TCRdb's version contains in-frame clones alone and is incomplete. The sample has around 1.5 million clones, around 98% seen once. For this clone: The antigen remains unidentified.

Germline CDR1 is SNHLY and CDR2 is FYNNEI. Between the trimmed V and J ends, which lost 9 bases and 0 bases, there was a span of 11 bases. CDR3 length equals 13 residues. The source of this sequence is a man aged 25-45 years in good health. The chain uses TRBV2 and TRBJ1-1, with D unclear. The specimen was naive CD4+ T cells sorted from blood. Subset here: CD45RA+ positively selected. DNA for the CDR3: TGTGCCAGGAGAAGAGGGATGAACACTGAAGCTTTCTTT. Its translation is CARRRGMNTEAFF.